A selection of T cell receptor beta chains follows, all from one sample in a study of blood T cell repertoires in COVID-19. Only in-frame clones appear in the TCRdb table, and some are missing; sequencing was by immunoSEQ multiplex PCR. This sample yields roughly 300,000 clones, of which around 88% are seen a single time; 1.5% to 2% belongs to the top ten. Sample: peripheral blood. The receptors come from a woman aged 45-59 years with acute or convalescent COVID-19. The CDR3 runs from the conserved cysteine through the conserved F or W. D genes are given only for firm matches. For some rows the clone size is stated as once, few or many, or as a class when expanded; others skip it.

clone size,V gene,D gene,J gene,CDR3 protein,CDR3 DNA
-,TRBV6-5,-,TRBJ2-1,CASRPGLGGVDEQFF,TGTGCCAGCAGGCCGGGATTAGGGGGGGTCGATGAGCAGTTCTTC
-,TRBV6-1,-,TRBJ1-1,CASSEAQGTEAFF,TGTGCCAGCAGTGAAGCCCAGGGCACTGAAGCTTTCTTT
-,TRBV19,TRBD1,TRBJ1-1,CASSIMGGQGTEAFF,TGTGCCAGTAGTATAATGGGAGGACAGGGGACTGAAGCTTTCTTT
-,TRBV5-1,TRBD1,TRBJ1-4,CASSPGQGNEKLFF,TGCGCCAGCAGCCCGGGACAGGGCAATGAAAAACTGTTTTTT
-,TRBV5-1,TRBD1,TRBJ2-7,CASSSTGGAYEQYF,TGCGCCAGCAGCTCGACAGGGGGCGCTTACGAGCAGTACTTC
-,TRBV5-1,TRBD1,TRBJ2-5,CASSLGIQGSMRETQYF,TGCGCCAGCAGCTTGGGCATACAGGGGAGTATGCGAGAGACCCAGTACTTC
-,TRBV9,-,TRBJ1-2,CASSRIQEGNYGYTF,TGTGCCAGCAGTAGAATACAGGAGGGGAACTATGGCTACACCTTC
once,TRBV5-1,-,TRBJ1-1,CASSLLGPGWQGNTEAFF,TGCGCCAGCAGCTTGCTGGGGCCGGGTTGGCAGGGAAACACTGAAGCTTTCTTT
few,TRBV11-3,TRBD1,TRBJ1-4,CASSLDGGQEATNEKLFF,TGTGCCAGCAGCTTAGATGGGGGACAGGAAGCAACTAATGAAAAACTGTTTTTT
once,TRBV12-5,TRBD1,TRBJ2-1,CASGLVLLGTGVGNEQFF,TGTGCTAGTGGTTTGGTCCTGTTAGGGACAGGGGTAGGAAATGAGCAGTTCTTC
-,TRBV12-3/TRBV12-4,TRBD1,TRBJ1-1,CASSFDQGAEAFF,TGTGCCAGCAGTTTCGATCAGGGGGCGGAAGCTTTCTTT
-,TRBV27,-,TRBJ2-7,CASSVQGSGEQYF,TGTGCCAGCAGTGTCCAGGGTTCTGGAGAGCAGTACTTC
-,TRBV30,TRBD2,TRBJ2-3,CAWNSGDPSTQYF,TGTGCCTGGAATAGCGGGGACCCGAGTACGCAGTATTTT
-,TRBV5-4,-,TRBJ2-3,CASSQAWSGTDTQYF,TGTGCCAGCAGCCAAGCATGGAGTGGCACAGATACGCAGTATTTT
-,TRBV5-4,TRBD2,TRBJ2-3,CASSSGTSRDTQYF,TGTGCCAGCAGCTCGGGGACTAGCAGAGATACGCAGTATTTT
-,TRBV19,-,TRBJ1-1,CASSAAPSGGTEAFF,TGTGCCAGTAGTGCCGCGCCCAGCGGGGGCACTGAAGCTTTCTTT
-,TRBV6-6,-,TRBJ1-6,CASRRFDRILSDSPLHF,TGTGCCAGCAGGCGATTTGACAGGATTTTAAGTGATTCACCCCTCCACTTT
-,TRBV28,-,TRBJ2-3,CASSPDISSTDTQYF,TGTGCCAGCAGTCCCGACATTAGTAGCACAGATACGCAGTATTTT
-,TRBV7-9,-,TRBJ2-6,CASSLASAGANVLTF,TGTGCCAGCAGCTTAGCGTCTGCTGGGGCCAACGTCCTGACTTTC
-,TRBV3-1/TRBV3-2,TRBD2,TRBJ2-3,CASSQGKAGLSDTQYF,TGTGCCAGCAGCCAAGGCAAGGCGGGACTATCAGATACGCAGTATTTT
-,TRBV19,TRBD2,TRBJ2-7,CASSMGLAGGLYEQYF,TGTGCCAGTAGCATGGGACTAGCGGGAGGACTCTACGAGCAGTACTTC
-,TRBV11-2,TRBD1,TRBJ2-3,CASSLVSLSGQGRRDTQYF,TGTGCCAGCAGCTTAGTCTCTTTGAGTGGACAGGGGCGGAGAGATACGCAGTATTTT
-,TRBV2,TRBD2,TRBJ2-7,CASSLSSGGSSYEQYF,TGTGCCAGCAGTCTTTCTAGCGGGGGAAGCTCCTACGAGCAGTACTTC
once,TRBV7-3,-,TRBJ1-3,CASSSPGHPHGNTIYF,TGTGCCAGCAGCTCACCGGGACACCCTCACGGAAACACCATATATTTT
-,TRBV27,-,TRBJ2-3,CASSSIPGVGTDTQYF,TGTGCCAGCAGCTCTATACCAGGGGTCGGCACAGATACGCAGTATTTT
few,TRBV7-2,-,TRBJ1-5,CASTSSPGLVQPQHF,TGTGCCAGCACCTCGTCGCCAGGGTTGGTTCAGCCCCAGCATTTT
-,TRBV25-1,-,TRBJ1-1,CASRAGKITEAFF,TGTGCCAGCAGAGCCGGGAAGATCACTGAAGCTTTCTTT
once,TRBV4-1,TRBD2,TRBJ2-7,CASSQVGLATHEQYF,TGCGCCAGCAGCCAAGTAGGACTAGCGACCCACGAGCAGTACTTC
-,TRBV30,-,TRBJ1-2,CAWSVLGGYTF,TGTGCCTGGAGTGTACTTGGTGGCTACACCTTC
few,TRBV30,TRBD1,TRBJ2-2,CAWSPWTGGALDTGELFF,TGTGCCTGGAGTCCCTGGACAGGGGGCGCGTTGGACACCGGGGAGCTGTTTTTT
once,TRBV20-1,-,TRBJ2-2,CSAKGAGELFF,TGCAGTGCTAAAGGGGCCGGGGAGCTGTTTTTT